A single sample gave rise to the 31 T cell receptor beta chains below, sequenced in a study of PD-1 blockade in classical Hodgkin lymphoma. TCRdb keeps only in-frame clones here, not all; method: immunoSEQ multiplex PCR. The data hold approximately 61,000 clones, with about 85% observed a single time. Time point specified: cycle 4 day 1 (C4D1), after around six weeks of nivolumab. Relapse was seen in all patients after autologous stem cell transplantation, and brentuximab vedotin exposure was variable. The starting material was peripheral blood mononuclear cells (PBMCs), obtained before the fourth cycle of nivolumab. The receptors here all came from a human donor with classical Hodgkin lymphoma.

J is TRBJ1-2 and V is TRBV9, with TRBD1 as a possible D gene (5 bases). V lost 2 bases and J lost 4, with 9 bases in between. The CDR3 loop spans 13 amino acids. Germline loops: CDR1 SGDLS, CDR2 YYNGEE. In DNA, the CDR3 is TGTGCCAGCAGCGTGGGGGGTTTCTATGGCTACACCTTC. Its translation: CASSVGGFYGYTF.

V usage is TRBV7-2 and J usage is TRBJ2-3, with 7 nucleotides matching TRBD1. The CDR3 contains 15 residues. The ends lost 5 bases at V and 0 bases at J; junction bases unmatched: 5. CDR1 is SGHTA, CDR2 FQGNSA, per germline. The DNA for the CDR3 is TGTGCCAGCAGCCCACAGGGGCCGAGCACAGATACGCAGTATTTT. This gives the protein CASSPQGPSTDTQYF.

The rearrangement uses TRBV5-1 and TRBJ2-1; 8 bases are shared with TRBD1. The V gene end was trimmed by 0 bases and the J gene end by 10 bases; junction bases not matched to a gene: 9. This CDR3 has 15 residues. Looked up from germline, CDR1 is SGHRS and CDR2 is YFSETQ. The CDR3 sequence is CASSLGARGLGEQFF. The CDR3 nucleotides read TGCGCCAGCAGCTTGGGGGCCAGGGGGCTAGGGGAGCAGTTCTTC.

The V and J genes are TRBV2 and TRBJ2-2; no firm D call. With 8 bases removed from V and 6 bases from J, the gap between germline ends came to 19 bases. The CDR3 runs 15 residues. Per germline, CDR1 SNHLY and CDR2 FYNNEI. The CDR3 region has the DNA TGTGCCAGCCGGCTTGAACCCATGGCACCCGGGGAGCTGTTTTTT. Translated, it gives CASRLEPMAPGELFF.

CDR3 sequence reads: CASSQDQGSPLHF. DNA for the CDR3: TGTGCCAGCAGCCAAGATCAGGGTTCACCCCTCCACTTT. This chain joins TRBV4-2 and TRBJ1-6; the D gene is possibly TRBD1 (5 bases). In germline, CDR1 is LGHNA, CDR2 YNFKEQ. The CDR3 loop spans 13 amino acids. With 0 bases removed from V and 9 bases from J, the gap between germline ends came to 6 bases.

The CDR3 is CASTCRGEKDTQYF. The CDR3 nucleotides read TGCGCCAGCACTTGCAGGGGTGAAAAAGATACGCAGTATTTT. This chain joins TRBV10-2 and TRBJ2-3; D is possibly TRBD1 (6 bases). CDR3 length equals 14 residues. Germline V gene lookup returns CDR1 WSHSY and CDR2 SAAADI. Trimming stripped 7 bases from V and 5 bases from J, with 16 bases between.

The chain carries TRBV6-6 and TRBJ2-3; D perhaps matches TRBD1 (6 bases). CDR1 is MNHNY and CDR2 is SVGAGI in the germline V gene (reference sequence). Trimming pared 4 bases from V and 4 bases from J, leaving 18 bases between. The CDR3 loop spans 16 amino acids. CDR3 amino acids: CASSWGPERRSDTQYF. As DNA, the CDR3 is TGTGCCAGCAGTTGGGGGCCTGAGCGGCGGTCAGATACGCAGTATTTT.

The V gene is TRBV7-6, the J gene TRBJ2-5, with 7 bases lining up with TRBD2. CDR3 size: 14 residues. CDR1 is SGHVS, CDR2 FNYEAQ, per germline. With 5 bases clipped from V and 5 bases from J, the junction kept 8 bases outside the gene matches. The CDR3 here is CASSRSRGEETQYF. The CDR3 DNA follows: TGTGCCAGCAGCCGTTCCCGGGGGGAGGAGACCCAGTACTTC.

The J gene is TRBJ1-4, the V gene TRBV5-1; no clear D. Trimming pared 1 base from V and 2 bases from J, leaving 9 bases between. The length of the CDR3 is 15 residues. The V gene's germline CDR1 is SGHRS and CDR2 YFSETQ. The CDR3 DNA reads as TGCGCCAGCAGCTTGTCGGGAGACACTAATGAAAAACTGTTTTTT. Amino acid sequence: CASSLSGDTNEKLFF.

About this clone itself: Sequence at one end of the junction differs from germline and may be a read error. The J gene is TRBJ2-3, the V gene TRBV15; a weak D match, TRBD1 (5 bases). The germline V gene has CDR1 LNHNV and CDR2 YYDKDF (reference sequence). The CDR3 has 13 amino acids. CDR3 DNA: TGTGCCACCAGCAGAGATAACTGGGGCGAAGGGCATTTT. Translating gives CATSRDNWGEGHF. The whole variable domain, remainder taken from reference TRBV15 and TRBJ2-3, is DAMVIQNPRYQVTQFGKPVTLSCSQTLNHNVMYWYQQKSSQAPKLLFHYYDKDFNNEADTPDNFQSRRPNTSFCFLDIRSPGLGDTAMYLCATSRDNWGEGHFGPGTRLTVL.

The V call is TRBV5-1, the J call TRBJ1-5, with D possibly being TRBD1 (5 bases). The CDR3 covers 14 residues. The germline CDR1 and CDR2 sequences are SGHRS and YFSETQ. Trimming pared 0 bases from V and 3 bases from J, leaving 7 bases between. The CDR3 DNA is TGCGCCAGCAGCTTGGGGGACTTCAATCAGCCCCAGCATTTT. Amino acids: CASSLGDFNQPQHF.

The chain links TRBV13 to TRBJ1-2; the D is unclear. The V gene lost 3 bases and the J gene lost 4 bases, with 12 bases spanning the gap. Germline CDR1 reads PRHDT; CDR2 reads FYEKMQ (reference sequence). The CDR3 spans 14 residues. The CDR3 DNA follows: TGTGCCAGCAGCTTTCGGGAGCTGCCCTATGGCTACACCTTC. It translates to CASSFRELPYGYTF.

The J gene is TRBJ2-5, the V gene TRBV16; 8 nucleotides align to TRBD1. V lost 7 bases to trimming and J lost 4 bases; unmatched junction nucleotides: 14. Germline V gene sequence: CDR1 KGHSY, CDR2 FQNENV. This CDR3 is 16 amino acids long. The CDR3 here is CASTIGQGASGETQYF. CDR3 DNA sequence: TGTGCCAGCACTATCGGACAGGGCGCATCCGGAGAGACCCAGTACTTC.

This chain connects TRBV2 to TRBJ2-5; D gene ambiguous. V dropped 1 base and J dropped 4 bases, with 10 bases sitting between them. The CDR3 covers 14 residues. The germline CDR1 and CDR2 sequences are SNHLY and FYNNEI. The CDR3 bases are TGTGCCAGCAGTGAAGAAGTCCAGTTAGAGACCCAGTACTTC. Protein sequence: CASSEEVQLETQYF.

The chain recombines TRBV6-5 with TRBJ1-5; weak D call: TRBD1 (6 bases). Germline V lookup: CDR1 MNHEY, CDR2 SVGAGI. The CDR3 loop spans 13 amino acids. V shed 5 bases and J shed 5 bases, with 10 bases lying between them. As DNA, the CDR3 is TGTGCCAGCAGTAAACAGGGTTATCAGCCCCAGCATTTT. Protein sequence: CASSKQGYQPQHF.

V and J are TRBV6-6 and TRBJ2-1; TRBD2 matches at 13 bases. The V gene end was trimmed by 6 bases and the J gene end by 4 bases; junction bases not matched to a gene: 6. The CDR3 is 16 residues long. CDR1 and CDR2 (germline): MNHNY, SVGAGI (reference sequence). The CDR3 DNA reads TGTGCCAGCAGCCTGAGGACTAGCGGGGGATACAATGAGCAGTTCTTC. This gives the protein CASSLRTSGGYNEQFF.

The genes are TRBV5-1 and TRBJ2-1; perhaps TRBD2 as D (5 bases). The CDR3 spans 12 residues. The V end was cut by 4 bases, the J end by 8 bases, with 10 bases between. The V gene's germline CDR1 is SGHRS and CDR2 YFSETQ. This chain's CDR3 is CASSPPGDEQFF. The DNA for the CDR3 is TGCGCCAGCAGCCCCCCCGGGGATGAGCAGTTCTTC.

A few counts support this clone. The rearrangement joins TRBV10-3 to TRBJ2-5, with D possibly matching TRBD1 (5 bases). V shed 0 bases and J shed 5 bases, with 13 bases lying between them. CDR1 ENHRY and CDR2 SYGVKD come from the germline V gene. The CDR3 has 15 amino acids. The CDR3 sequence is CAISESRSPGETQYF. The DNA of the CDR3 is TGTGCCATCAGTGAGTCACGATCACCAGGGGAGACCCAGTACTTC.

The chain recombines TRBV7-9 with TRBJ1-4; maybe TRBD1 (5 bases). V shed 5 bases and J shed 6 bases, with 13 bases lying between them. The CDR3 is 14 amino acids. Germline V gene data show CDR1 as SEHNR and CDR2 as FQNEAQ (reference sequence). CDR3 sequence: CASSPLGTDEKLFF. The CDR3 bases are TGTGCCAGCAGCCCCCTTGGGACGGATGAAAAACTGTTTTTT.

The rearrangement uses TRBV5-1 and TRBJ2-2; 9 bases are shared with TRBD1. The J segment lost 5 bases and the V segment lost 1 base, leaving 6 bases of the junction unmatched. The germline gives CDR1 SGHRS, CDR2 YFSETQ. CDR3 length: 16 amino acids. The CDR3 here is CASSLQPGQGTGELFF. The CDR3 DNA sequence: TGCGCCAGCAGCTTGCAACCGGGACAGGGAACCGGGGAGCTGTTTTTT.

The chain combines TRBV5-1 with TRBJ2-1; 8 positions match TRBD2. This CDR3 spans 16 amino acids. Germline-derived CDR1 and CDR2 are SGHRS and YFSETQ. The trim removed 4 bases at V and 2 bases at J, leaving 8 bases unmatched. The DNA for the CDR3 is TGCGCCAGCAGCCCGGTAGCGGGATTCACCTACAATGAGCAGTTCTTC. Protein sequence: CASSPVAGFTYNEQFF.

The chain is built from TRBV28 and TRBJ1-2; possible D gene TRBD1, 6 bases. Per the germline V gene, CDR1 is MDHEN and CDR2 is SYDVKM. V was trimmed by 6 bases and J by 0 bases, leaving 8 bases between them. This CDR3 has 13 amino acids. The CDR3 nucleotides are TGTGCCAGCAGACAGGGAACTAACTATGGCTACACCTTC. Translation gives CASRQGTNYGYTF.

The rearrangement uses TRBV9 and TRBJ1-4; 7 nucleotides agree with TRBD1. The CDR3 is 14 amino acids. Trimming took 0 bases from V and 4 from J; bases not matched to a gene: 0. CDR1 is SGDLS and CDR2 is YYNGEE in the germline V gene. In DNA form, the CDR3 reads TGTGCCAGCAGCGTAGGGACAGGTAATGAAAAACTGTTTTTT. It is translated as CASSVGTGNEKLFF.

The chain recombines TRBV7-9 with TRBJ1-6, with 7 positions matching TRBD1. Trimming removed 4 bases from V and 6 bases from J; junction bases left unmatched: 6. In germline, CDR1 is SEHNR, CDR2 FQNEAQ (reference sequence). This CDR3 contains 15 residues. Here the CDR3 reads CASSSGGDSNSPLHF. The CDR3 coding sequence is TGTGCCAGCAGCTCGGGAGGGGACAGTAATTCACCCCTCCACTTT.

The chain carries TRBV6-1 and TRBJ1-1; D is possibly TRBD1 (6 bases). Germline V gives CDR1 MNHNS, CDR2 SASEGT. The CDR3 consists of 13 residues. Trimming removed 4 bases from V and 6 bases from J, with 12 bases in between. The DNA of the CDR3 is TGTGCCAGCAGTGTGTGGGGGCAGGCTGAAGCTTTCTTT. Translation gives CASSVWGQAEAFF.

The chain couples TRBV5-1 to TRBJ1-1; 8 bases agree with TRBD1. CDR3 length: 14 amino acids. Losses at the gene ends were 3 bases for V and 4 bases for J; bases not matched to a gene: 5. Germline V gene sequence: CDR1 SGHRS, CDR2 YFSETQ. CDR3 region: CASSYDRGGTEAFF. In nucleotides, the CDR3 is TGCGCCAGCAGCTATGACAGGGGCGGCACTGAAGCTTTCTTT.

CDR3 loop: CASSPGVSDTQYF. The CDR3 nucleotides read TGTGCCAGCTCACCTGGGGTCTCGGATACGCAGTATTTT. This chain uses TRBV18 with TRBJ2-3; D uncertain. Trimming took off 3 bases at V and 6 bases at J, with 10 bases between the two ends. Germline CDR1 is KGHSH and CDR2 is LQKENI. This CDR3 region has 13 residues.

The chain joins TRBV5-1 to TRBJ2-1; the D is unclear. The CDR3 is 16 residues long. The germline V gene encodes CDR1 SGHRS and CDR2 YFSETQ. V dropped 3 bases and J dropped 3 bases, with 16 bases sitting between them. CDR3 sequence (DNA): TGCGCCAGCAGCTCGCAAGTTGTCCAGAGCTACAATGAGCAGTTCTTC. It translates to CASSSQVVQSYNEQFF.

The chain carries TRBV14 and TRBJ1-1, with a tentative D call TRBD1 (6 bases). V lost 5 bases, J lost 5 bases, and 30 bases lay in between. Germline V gene sequence: CDR1 SGHDN, CDR2 FVKESK. The CDR3 is made up of 19 amino acids. For the CDR3, the DNA is TGTGCCAGCAGCACGTATACGCCGGGACAAGGGACCCTTCTGACTGAAGCTTTCTTT. The encoded protein is CASSTYTPGQGTLLTEAFF.

Only one count was recorded for this clone. The chain combines TRBV7-9 with TRBJ1-5; D is ambiguous. This CDR3 is built from 14 residues. Germline V gene lookup returns CDR1 SEHNR and CDR2 FQNEAQ (reference sequence). V gave up 1 base and J gave up 5 bases, with 9 bases separating them. The chain's CDR3 is CASSLGSPDQPQHF. Written as DNA, the CDR3 is TGTGCCAGCAGCTTAGGCTCCCCCGATCAGCCCCAGCATTTT.

The genes are TRBV6-1 and TRBJ2-7; no clear D. Germline V gene sequence: CDR1 MNHNS, CDR2 SASEGT. CDR3 length: 15 residues. Trimming cost V 7 bases and J 5 bases, with 21 bases left between them. CDR3 amino acids: CASIPGRVPGNEQYF. CDR3 nucleotide sequence: TGTGCCAGCATTCCAGGTAGGGTCCCCGGCAACGAGCAGTACTTC.